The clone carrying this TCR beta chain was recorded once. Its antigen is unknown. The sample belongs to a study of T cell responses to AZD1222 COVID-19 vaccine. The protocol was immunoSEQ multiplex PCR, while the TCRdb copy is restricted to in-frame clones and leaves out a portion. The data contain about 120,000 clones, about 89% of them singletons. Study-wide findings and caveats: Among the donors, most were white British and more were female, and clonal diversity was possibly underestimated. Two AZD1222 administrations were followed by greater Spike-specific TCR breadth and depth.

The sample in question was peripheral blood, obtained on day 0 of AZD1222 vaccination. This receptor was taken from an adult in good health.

The CDR3 nucleotides are TGTGCCAGCAGTAGGGGAGACCAGAACACTGAAGCTTTCTTT. Translated, it gives CASSRGDQNTEAFF. The chain has TRBV3-1 (or the pseudogene TRBV3-2) and TRBJ1-1, with D possibly being TRBD1 (5 bases). From germline, CDR1 is LGHDT and CDR2 YNNKEL (reference sequence). Between the trimmed V and J ends, which lost 6 bases and 1 base, there was a span of 12 bases. The CDR3 covers 14 residues.